The sequence of this T cell receptor (beta chain) was determined in a study of T-cell reconstitution after alpha-beta-depleted transplantation in children. Study results and caveats: Once a year had passed after transplant, T-cell counts and diversity came mostly from newly produced T cells. Expanded graft clones, several hundred of them, were reportedly the source of alpha-beta T cells about two months after transplant.

TCRbeta library preparation incorporated unique molecular identifiers. TCRdb fed the PCR reads into MiXCR, producing one record per CDR3 protein. Counted here are hundreds of thousands of distinct CDR3 sequences, under 15% occurring once; the ten biggest clones make up around 0.79%. Trimming removed 1 base from V and 7 bases from J, with 11 bases in between. Germline values: CDR1 SGHRS, CDR2 YFSETQ. This CDR3 comprises 14 residues. Details on this clonotype: Its antigen is not identified.

The V call is TRBV5-1, the J call TRBJ2-2; D not resolved. The sample was PBMCs, taken before TCRalphabeta/CD19-depleted stem cell transplant. This receptor was obtained from a girl under 10 years old with congenital amegakaryocytic thrombocytopenia, due to receive a stem cell transplant. CDR3: CASSLSFKIGELFF. CDR3 bases: TGCGCCAGCAGCTTGTCTTTCAAGATCGGGGAGCTGTTTTTT.